These T cell receptor beta chains were read from a single sample in a study of cytomegalovirus exposure and HLA in healthy donors. Assay: immunoSEQ multiplex PCR; the TCRdb copy retains only in-frame clones and omits some. The table records over 150,000 clones, 80% of them present only once. Sequences were obtained from PBMCs. The receptors stem from a woman aged 50 to 60 in good health and CMV-seropositive. CDR3s include the opening cysteine and the closing phenylalanine or tryptophan. The D gene is left open where the match is weak. Expanded clones are given a class, and other clones once, few, many or no size at all.

>-|few|TRBJ2-1|TRBV21-1
TGTGCCAGCAGCTTTCCTTCGGGACTAGCGGGAGGACTCTCCTACAATGAGCAGTTCTTC
CASSFPSGLAGGLSYNEQFF
>TRBD1|-|TRBJ1-5|TRBV5-1
TGCGCCAGCAGCCCGGGGACAGGGGGAGACCAGCCCCAGCATTTT
CASSPGTGGDQPQHF
>TRBD1|once|TRBJ1-1|TRBV10-2
TGCGCCAGCAGAAGGGACAGGGGGCAGAACACTGAAGCTTTCTTT
CASRRDRGQNTEAFF
>-|-|TRBJ2-1|TRBV10-3
TGTGCCATTCAAACGGACAGTCGAGGTGAGCAGTTCTTC
CAIQTDSRGEQFF
>-|-|TRBJ1-2|TRBV5-4
TGTGCCAGCAGCTTGGCCGTCAGGGCTGACTATGGCTACACCTTC
CASSLAVRADYGYTF
>TRBD2|-|TRBJ2-7|TRBV15
TGTGCCACCAGCAGAGAATCGAGCGGGAGAGCCTACGAGCAGTACTTC
CATSRESSGRAYEQYF
>-|once|TRBJ2-7|TRBV9
TGTGCCAGCAGCCCTTGGGGCGAGTTCTACGAGCGGTACTTC
CASSPWGEFYERYF
>-|-|TRBJ1-3|TRBV30
TGTGCCTGGAGTGTATCGTACAGGGAGAAGGGCTTCTCTGGAAACACCATATATTTT
CAWSVSYREKGFSGNTIYF
>TRBD1|-|TRBJ1-2|TRBV2
TGTGCCAGCAGTGAGGACAGGGGGAACTATGGCTACACCTTC
CASSEDRGNYGYTF
>-|-|TRBJ2-7|TRBV5-8
TGTGCCAGCAGCTCCCCCCCCGGGAAGCGGACCTACGAGCAGTACTTC
CASSSPPGKRTYEQYF
>-|-|TRBJ2-2|TRBV6-6
TGTGCCAGTAGCCGACAGGAGAAGGACGGGGAGCTGTTTTTT
CASSRQEKDGELFF
>TRBD1|-|TRBJ1-4|TRBV7-9
TGTGCCAGCAGCCCGTTGACAGGGGGCGCGAGTCCTGGTGAAAAACTGTTTTTT
CASSPLTGGASPGEKLFF
>TRBD1|-|TRBJ2-7|TRBV18
TGTGCCAGCTCACCAGGGACAGTTTACGAGCAGTACTTC
CASSPGTVYEQYF
>-|-|TRBJ1-3|TRBV5-1
TGCGCCAGCAGCTTGGTCGCAGGTTTGGTCTCTGGAAACACCATATATTTT
CASSLVAGLVSGNTIYF
>TRBD2|-|TRBJ2-3|TRBV7-2
TGTGCCAGCAGCTTAGGAGCGGGACCGGGAGATACGCAGTATTTT
CASSLGAGPGDTQYF
>TRBD2|-|TRBJ2-1|TRBV7-8
TGTGCCAGCAGCTGGACTAGCGGTTCAAATGAGCAGTTCTTC
CASSWTSGSNEQFF
>-|-|TRBJ1-2|TRBV5-6
TGTGCCAGCAGCTTGGCGGTAAGGGGAGGCTACACCTTC
CASSLAVRGGYTF
>TRBD1|-|TRBJ2-5|TRBV19
TGTGCCAGTAGGAGTACAGGGGTTGAGGAGACCCAGTACTTC
CASRSTGVEETQYF
>TRBD1|-|TRBJ2-7|TRBV9
TGTGCCAGCAGCGAACAGGGGGTTCTTAACGAGCAGTACTTC
CASSEQGVLNEQYF
>TRBD1|-|TRBJ2-7|TRBV6-5
TGTGCCAGCAGTTACTCGCGGACAGGGGTTTTGGGGGAGCAGTACTTC
CASSYSRTGVLGEQYF
>TRBD1|few|TRBJ2-7|TRBV6-1
TGTGCCAGCAGTGAAGGGGACAGGTCCTACGAGCAGTACTTC
CASSEGDRSYEQYF
>-|-|TRBJ2-5|TRBV21-1
TGTGCCAGCAGCAACGGACTAGAAGAAAAAAAAGAGACCCAGTACTTC
CASSNGLEEKKETQYF
>TRBD1|-|TRBJ2-7|TRBV2
TGTGCCAGCAGTCCTACGACAGGGGGCTACGAGCAGTACTTC
CASSPTTGGYEQYF